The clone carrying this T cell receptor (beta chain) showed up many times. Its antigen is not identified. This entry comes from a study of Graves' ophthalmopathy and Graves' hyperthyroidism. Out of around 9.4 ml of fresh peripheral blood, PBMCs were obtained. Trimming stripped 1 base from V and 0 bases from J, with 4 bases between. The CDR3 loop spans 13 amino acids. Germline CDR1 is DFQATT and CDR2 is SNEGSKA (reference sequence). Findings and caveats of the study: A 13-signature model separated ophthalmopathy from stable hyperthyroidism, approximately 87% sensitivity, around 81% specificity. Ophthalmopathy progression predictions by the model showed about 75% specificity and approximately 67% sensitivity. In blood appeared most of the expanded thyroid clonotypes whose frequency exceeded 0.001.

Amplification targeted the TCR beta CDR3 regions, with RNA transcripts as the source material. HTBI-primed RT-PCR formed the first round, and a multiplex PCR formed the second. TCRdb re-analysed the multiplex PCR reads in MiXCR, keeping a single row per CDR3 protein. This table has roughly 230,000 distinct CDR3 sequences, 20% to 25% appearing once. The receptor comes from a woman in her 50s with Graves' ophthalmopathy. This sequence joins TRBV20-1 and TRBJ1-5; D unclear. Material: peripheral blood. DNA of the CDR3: TGCAGTGCTAGAGTGGGTAGCAATCAGCCCCAGCATTTT. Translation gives CSARVGSNQPQHF.